A single sample gave rise to the 18 T cell receptor beta chains below, sequenced in a study of cytomegalovirus exposure and HLA in healthy donors. The PCR employed 60 Vbeta primers together with 13 Jbeta primers. Clones were read by immunoSEQ multiplex PCR, and TCRdb kept only the in-frame ones, dropping some. The sample lists about 90,000 clones; over 70% were seen once. The material sequenced was PBMCs. The receptors were gathered from a boy younger than 18 in good health and CMV-seronegative.

The rearrangement links TRBV4-1 to TRBJ2-1, with 7 bases that match TRBD2. The CDR3 extends over 17 amino acids. Germline CDR1 MGHRA, CDR2 YSYEKL. J was trimmed by 0 bases and V by 0 bases; bases with no gene match: 5. CDR3 residues: CASSQDRLADSYNEQFF. The CDR3 DNA follows: TGCGCCAGCAGCCAAGATCGGCTAGCGGACTCCTACAATGAGCAGTTCTTC.

V gene TRBV28 combines with J gene TRBJ1-2, with D perhaps matching TRBD1 (6 bases). The ends were cut back, 2 bases at V and 3 bases at J, with 13 bases in the middle. There are 15 residues in the CDR3. Germline V CDR1 and CDR2: MDHEN, SYDVKM. The CDR3 is CASSLLGGEDYGYTF. Here the CDR3 DNA reads TGTGCCAGCAGTTTACTTGGGGGCGAGGACTATGGCTACACCTTC.

The V call is TRBV5-1, the J call TRBJ1-5; D is perhaps TRBD1 (5 bases). This CDR3 is 13 amino acids long. Germline V gene sequence: CDR1 SGHRS, CDR2 YFSETQ. Trimming shortened V by 2 bases and J by 2 bases, and 5 bases separated the two germline ends. CDR3 sequence: CASSLQGNQPQHF. The CDR3 DNA reads TGCGCCAGCAGCTTACAGGGCAATCAGCCCCAGCATTTT. Full variable domain (missing parts from reference TRBV5-1 and TRBJ1-5): KAGVTQTPRYLIKTRGQQVTLSCSPISGHRSVSWYQQTPGQGLQFLFEYFSETQRNKGNFPGRFSGRQFSNSRSEMNVSTLELGDSALYLCASSLQGNQPQHFGDGTRLSIL.

The rearrangement uses TRBV7-9 and TRBJ2-1; tentative D call: TRBD1 (6 bases). The CDR3 is made up of 14 amino acids. V was trimmed by 3 bases and J by 5 bases, leaving 11 bases between them. Germline CDR1 and CDR2: SEHNR and FQNEAQ (reference sequence). CDR3 coding DNA: TGTGCCAGCAGCTTCGCCACAGGGAACAATGAGCAGTTCTTC. Amino acid sequence: CASSFATGNNEQFF.

The chain employs TRBV5-4 and TRBJ1-4; 7 positions match TRBD1. CDR1 and CDR2 (germline): SGHNT, YYREEE (reference sequence). V was clipped by 3 bases and J by 7 bases; unmatched bases: 9. The CDR3 length is 15 residues. DNA of the CDR3: TGTGCCAGCAGCTCGCCGGGACAGACCTTTGAAAAACTGTTTTTT. Amino acid sequence: CASSSPGQTFEKLFF.

V and J are TRBV4-3 and TRBJ1-5, with TRBD1 matching over 8 bases. Germline-derived CDR1 and CDR2 are LGHNA and YSLEER. CDR3 length: 15 residues. The ends lost 1 base at V and 4 bases at J; junction bases unmatched: 3. The CDR3 region is CASSQVHRGNQPQHF. The CDR3 DNA reads as TGCGCCAGCAGCCAAGTCCACAGGGGGAATCAGCCCCAGCATTTT.

This chain uses TRBV6-6 with TRBJ2-2; D call uncertain. Germline V gives CDR1 MNHNY, CDR2 SVGAGI (reference sequence). The V end lost 6 bases, the J end lost 1 base, and 6 bases lay between the germline ends. The CDR3 runs to 13 residues. The CDR3 spells CASSLKNTGELFF. The CDR3 DNA sequence: TGTGCCAGCAGCCTAAAGAACACCGGGGAGCTGTTTTTT.

The rearrangement links TRBV4-2 to TRBJ2-1; perhaps TRBD2 as D (5 bases). The CDR3 spans 17 residues. Looked up from germline, CDR1 is LGHNA and CDR2 is YNFKEQ. With 4 bases removed from V and 9 bases from J, the gap between germline ends came to 25 bases. The CDR3 sequence: CASSPTPLAPKRPEQFF. CDR3 DNA: TGTGCCAGCAGCCCGACCCCTCTAGCACCCAAAAGGCCTGAGCAGTTCTTC.

This clone turned up a few times. At one of its ends the junction is not consistent with the germline gene, which may arise from a read error. This sequence joins TRBV7-7 and TRBJ2-1, with D tentatively TRBD1 (6 bases). This CDR3 has 13 residues. In germline, CDR1 is SSHAT, CDR2 FNYEAQ (reference sequence). The chain's CDR3 is CASSSQGYNEQFF. DNA for the CDR3: TGTGCTAGCAGCTCACAGGGATACAATGAGCAGTTCTTC.

The genes are TRBV27 and TRBJ2-7, with TRBD2 matching 9 bases. The germline V gene has CDR1 MNHEY and CDR2 SMNVEV (reference sequence). V was clipped by 5 bases and J by 2 bases; unmatched bases: 7. The CDR3 has 15 residues. The CDR3 reads CASSPGTSIAYEQYF. In nucleotides, the CDR3 is TGTGCCAGCAGTCCCGGGACTAGCATCGCCTACGAGCAGTACTTC.

The rearrangement links TRBV2 to TRBJ2-3; D uncertain. Per germline, CDR1 SNHLY and CDR2 FYNNEI. The V end lost 8 bases, the J end lost 8 bases, and 11 bases lay between the germline ends. This CDR3 spans 11 amino acids. The CDR3 DNA reads TGTGCCAGCCAGCCGACTGGTACGCAGTATTTT. Protein sequence: CASQPTGTQYF.

V is TRBV19 and J is TRBJ1-1; D not certain. The V gene lost 11 bases and the J gene lost 0 bases, with 13 bases spanning the gap. The CDR3 extends over 13 amino acids. The germline V gene has CDR1 LNHDA and CDR2 SQIVND (reference sequence). CDR3 in amino acids: CASARRLNTEAFF. CDR3 DNA: TGTGCCTCCGCCCGGCGGCTGAACACTGAAGCTTTCTTT.

This clone came up once. The rearrangement links TRBV2 to TRBJ2-7; possible D gene TRBD2, 5 bases. V lost 3 bases, J lost 3 bases, and 18 bases lay in between. Looked up from germline, CDR1 is SNHLY and CDR2 is FYNNEI. The CDR3 is 16 amino acids. The CDR3 DNA reads TGTGCCAGCAGTGATCCCTTCAGGAGAGGAGGCTACGAGCAGTACTTC. This gives the protein CASSDPFRRGGYEQYF.

This clone was detected only a few times. The chain combines TRBV7-9 with TRBJ1-1; 7 bases align to TRBD1. V trimming: 0 bases; J trimming: 7 bases; junction bases outside the gene matches: 8. Germline-derived CDR1 and CDR2 are SEHNR and FQNEAQ (reference sequence). The CDR3 runs 15 residues. The CDR3 DNA reads as TGTGCCAGCAGCTTAGCGTGGTCAGACAGGGATGAAGCTTTCTTT. Its translation is CASSLAWSDRDEAFF.

This clone was seen only a few times. The chain recombines TRBV7-8 with TRBJ1-5, with D possibly TRBD1 on 6 matching bases. Germline lookup yields CDR1 SGHVS and CDR2 FQNEAQ. The V end was cut by 1 base, the J end by 6 bases, with 16 bases between. The CDR3 runs to 16 residues. DNA for the CDR3: TGTGCCAGCAGCTTAGAACCTACAGGGAGTTTTCAGCCCCAGCATTTT. This encodes CASSLEPTGSFQPQHF.

The gene calls are TRBV19 and TRBJ2-7; possibly TRBD1 for D (5 bases). This CDR3 spans 14 amino acids. CDR1 and CDR2 from the germline V gene are LNHDA and SQIVND (reference sequence). Trimming removed 1 base at V and 0 bases at J, with 7 bases between. CDR3 protein: CASSIAGHSYEQYF. CDR3 coding DNA: TGTGCCAGTAGTATAGCTGGACACTCCTACGAGCAGTACTTC. The variable domain in full, completed from reference TRBV19 and TRBJ2-7, reads DGGITQSPKYLFRKEGQNVTLSCEQNLNHDAMYWYRQDPGQGLRLIYYSQIVNDFQKGDIAEGYSVSREKKESFPLTVTSAQKNPTAFYLCASSIAGHSYEQYFGPGTRLTVT.

The CDR3 region has the DNA TGTGCCAGCAGCAAAAGGGGGACGAGGTTTACTAGCGGGAGGGTCACAGATACGCAGTATTTT. It translates to CASSKRGTRFTSGRVTDTQYF. V is TRBV21-1 and J is TRBJ2-3; the DNA was not compared with TRBD2, the D call given in the table. TRBV21-1 is a listed pseudogene. The CDR3 contains 21 residues.

This clone was detected only a few times. The genes are TRBV5-1 and TRBJ1-4, with 10 bases fitting TRBD1. The trim removed 4 bases at V and 5 bases at J, leaving 2 bases unmatched. CDR1 and CDR2 (germline): SGHRS, YFSETQ. The CDR3 runs 14 residues. CDR3 protein: CASSPGQGNEKLFF. As DNA, the CDR3 is TGCGCCAGCAGCCCGGGACAGGGGAATGAAAAACTGTTTTTT.